One sample yielded the 29 T cell receptor beta chains listed below, sequenced in a study of blood T cells in healthy people across ages. A second PCR of roughly 7 to 11 cycles used a sample-barcoded 5' primer and a J-beta primer mix. Using its own MiXCR run on the 5' RACE reads, TCRdb lists one record per CDR3 protein. Of hundreds of thousands of distinct CDR3 sequences listed, around 49% were seen once; the top ten hold roughly a third. The specimen sequenced was blood. The receptors were sampled from a woman in her sixties or seventies in good health.

The V gene is TRBV29-1, the J gene TRBJ2-7; D call uncertain. Germline CDR1 reads SQVTM; CDR2 reads ANQGSEA. This CDR3 has 15 residues. Trimming left V 4 bases short and J 1 base short, with 17 bases between. The CDR3 sequence is CSVAHTRYRSYEQYF. For the CDR3, the DNA is TGCAGCGTTGCCCATACCAGGTACCGTTCCTACGAGCAGTACTTC.

The V call is TRBV20-1, the J call TRBJ2-5; D tentatively reads TRBD1 or TRBD2 (6 bases each). The J call may be faulty, since TRBJ2-7 better matches the DNA end. Germline lookup yields CDR1 DFQATT and CDR2 SNEGSKA (reference sequence). This CDR3 is built from 12 residues. CDR3 protein: CATEGGRYEQYF. As DNA, the CDR3 is TGCGCCACTGAAGGGGGGAGATACGAGCAGTACTTC.

This chain links TRBV20-1 with TRBJ2-7; D is perhaps TRBD1 (7 bases). V lost 6 bases and J lost 7, with 22 bases in between. In germline, CDR1 is DFQATT, CDR2 SNEGSKA (reference sequence). The CDR3 covers 14 residues. CDR3 sequence (DNA): TGCAGTGCCCAATTTGAAAGGGGGCGGGGAGAGCAGTACTTC. Its protein is CSAQFERGRGEQYF.

V and J are TRBV5-1 and TRBJ2-1, with 10 bases aligning to TRBD2. Germline V gives CDR1 SGHRS, CDR2 YFSETQ. There are 18 residues in the CDR3. Trimming removed 0 bases from V and 3 bases from J; junction bases left unmatched: 9. CDR3 coding DNA: TGCGCCAGCAGCTTGGTCAGGGTCGGACTAGCGGACTACAATGAGCAGTTCTTC. Translation: CASSLVRVGLADYNEQFF.

The chain is built from TRBV29-1 and TRBJ1-1; D unresolved. CDR1 is SQVTM and CDR2 is ANQGSEA in the germline V gene. Trimming shortened V by 3 bases and J by 3 bases, and 5 bases separated the two germline ends. The CDR3 length is 11 residues. The CDR3 sequence: CSVDPYTEAFF. For the CDR3, the DNA is TGCAGCGTTGACCCTTACACTGAAGCTTTCTTT. Combining the CDR3 with reference TRBV29-1 and TRBJ1-1 gives the whole variable domain SAVISQKPSRDICQRGTSLTIQCQVDSQVTMMFWYRQQPGQSLTLIATANQGSEATYESGFVIDKFPISRPNLTFSTLTVSNMSPEDSSIYLCSVDPYTEAFFGQGTRLTVV.

The chain carries TRBV6-6 and TRBJ1-1; TRBD1 matches 7 bases. CDR1 and CDR2 from the germline V gene are MNHNY and SVGAGI (reference sequence). V shed 2 bases, J shed 5 bases, and the junction held 2 bases outside the gene matches. The CDR3 has 13 amino acids. CDR3 region: CASSYDRETEAFF. In DNA form, the CDR3 reads TGTGCCAGCAGTTACGACAGGGAAACTGAAGCTTTCTTT.

The gene calls are TRBV20-1 and TRBJ1-1; 8 bases agree with TRBD1. Germline V gives CDR1 DFQATT, CDR2 SNEGSKA (reference sequence). Trimming at V came to 5 bases and at J to 0 bases, leaving 8 bases not matched to a gene. The CDR3 is made up of 15 amino acids. The CDR3 protein is CSAQTGGSMNTEAFF. DNA of the CDR3: TGCAGTGCTCAAACAGGGGGGAGCATGAACACTGAAGCTTTCTTT.

The V call is TRBV20-1, the J call TRBJ2-3; TRBD2 matches 7 bases. Germline-derived CDR1 and CDR2 are DFQATT and SNEGSKA (reference sequence). The V gene end was trimmed by 0 bases and the J gene end by 2 bases; junction bases not matched to a gene: 11. The CDR3 has 17 amino acids. CDR3 residues: CSARESFVGRVTDTQYF. The CDR3 region has the DNA TGCAGTGCTAGAGAATCCTTCGTGGGGAGGGTCACAGATACGCAGTATTTT.

The chain links TRBV20-1 to TRBJ2-1; D may match TRBD1 or TRBD2 (6 bases each). The CDR3 consists of 17 residues. Looked up from germline, CDR1 is DFQATT and CDR2 is SNEGSKA (reference sequence). V lost 3 bases and J lost 0, with 18 bases in between. CDR3 protein: CSASPGGGTSSYNEQFF. DNA of the CDR3: TGCAGTGCTAGTCCCGGAGGGGGGACCTCCTCCTACAATGAGCAGTTCTTC.

This clonotype has a handful of counts. The rearrangement links TRBV20-1 to TRBJ2-3, with 16 bases that match TRBD2. The CDR3 spans 18 residues. The germline CDR1 and CDR2 sequences are DFQATT and SNEGSKA (reference sequence). After removal of 6 bases from V and 3 bases from J, the junction contained 12 bases not matched to a gene. DNA for the CDR3: TGCAGTGCCCGCCGTCCGGGACTAGCGGGAGGGCCGACAGATACGCAGTATTTT. Encoded protein: CSARRPGLAGGPTDTQYF.

This clonotype was detected only a few times. This chain uses TRBV5-1 with TRBJ2-4; D may be TRBD1 (6 bases). CDR3 length: 14 residues. With 4 bases removed from V and 9 bases from J, the gap between germline ends came to 17 bases. CDR1 and CDR2 from the germline V gene are SGHRS and YFSETQ. CDR3 region: CASSEPTGFSIQYF. The CDR3 DNA is TGCGCCAGCAGCGAACCGACAGGCTTTAGCATTCAGTACTTC.

This clonotype was detected once. V usage is TRBV7-2 and J usage is TRBJ2-1, with TRBD1 identical over 7 bases. The CDR3 totals 14 residues. The V segment lost 3 bases and the J segment 13 bases; nucleotides outside the gene matches: 12. Germline values: CDR1 SGHTA, CDR2 FQGNSA. The CDR3 reads CASSLGQIQETQFF. The CDR3 DNA sequence: TGTGCCAGCAGCTTGGGACAGATCCAAGAGACCCAGTTCTTC.

The chain joins TRBV29-1 to TRBJ2-5; D gene unclear. Germline V gives CDR1 SQVTM, CDR2 ANQGSEA. V was clipped by 4 bases and J by 1 base, with 16 bases between them. The CDR3 runs 15 residues. The CDR3 sequence: CSVVDRVTSQETQYF. The CDR3 DNA reads TGCAGCGTTGTTGATCGTGTGACAAGCCAAGAGACCCAGTACTTC.

CDR3 sequence: CASSYGGRSSGSSADTQYF. CDR3 nucleotide sequence: TGTGCCAGCAGTTACGGGGGCAGGAGCAGCGGGAGTAGTGCAGATACGCAGTATTTT. The V call is TRBV6-2 or TRBV6-3, the J call TRBJ2-3, with TRBD2 matching 8 bases. The CDR3 spans 19 residues. The germline V gene has CDR1 MNHEY and CDR2 SVGEGT. J lost 4 bases, V lost 2 bases, and 17 bases had no gene match.

The chain carries TRBV20-1 and TRBJ2-3; D perhaps matches TRBD2 (6 bases). The V end lost 0 bases, the J end lost 5 bases, and 15 bases lay between the germline ends. The germline V gene has CDR1 DFQATT and CDR2 SNEGSKA (reference sequence). This CDR3 has 15 residues. Written as DNA, the CDR3 is TGCAGTGCTAGAGATCCGCAGCGGGCCCTAGATACGCAGTATTTT. It specifies CSARDPQRALDTQYF.

The chain joins TRBV4-2 to TRBJ2-7; tentative D call: TRBD2 (6 bases). V dropped 3 bases and J dropped 3 bases, with 12 bases sitting between them. CDR3 length: 14 amino acids. Germline V gives CDR1 LGHNA, CDR2 YNFKEQ. The CDR3 region is CASSQVSGDYEQYF. The DNA for the CDR3 is TGTGCCAGCAGCCAGGTTTCGGGGGACTACGAGCAGTACTTC.

This rearrangement joins TRBV6-5 to TRBJ2-6; D ambiguous. There are 15 residues in the CDR3. V dropped 2 bases and J dropped 0 bases, with 5 bases sitting between them. The germline CDR1 and CDR2 sequences are MNHEY and SVGAGI. The CDR3 region has the DNA TGTGCCAGCAGTTACGACGACTCTGGGGCCAACGTCCTGACTTTC. Protein product: CASSYDDSGANVLTF.

The CDR3, as DNA: TGTGCCAGCAGTTATACAACCGGGACTAGCGGATCCTACGAGCAGTACTTC. Translated: CASSYTTGTSGSYEQYF. The chain carries TRBV6-6 and TRBJ2-7; 11 positions agree with TRBD2. Germline V gives CDR1 MNHNY, CDR2 SVGAGI (reference sequence). V trimming: 3 bases; J trimming: 1 base; junction bases outside the gene matches: 8. The CDR3 extends over 17 amino acids.

This clonotype has only a few counts. This rearrangement joins TRBV24-1 to TRBJ2-5, with 10 positions matching TRBD2. The ends lost 0 bases at V and 1 base at J; junction bases unmatched: 1. This CDR3 is 16 amino acids long. Germline loops: CDR1 KGHDR, CDR2 SFDVKD. The CDR3, as DNA: TGTGCCACCAGTGATTTGGTAGCGGGAGGCCAAGAGACCCAGTACTTC. The encoded protein is CATSDLVAGGQETQYF.

The chain joins TRBV7-2 to TRBJ2-5; 13 positions agree with TRBD2. The CDR3 spans 17 residues. In germline, CDR1 is SGHTA, CDR2 FQGNSA. V was clipped by 1 base and J by 11 bases; unmatched bases: 13. CDR3 sequence (DNA): TGTGCCAGCAGCTTAGTGTCCCGGACTAGCGGGAGAAATGAGCAGTACTTC. It translates to CASSLVSRTSGRNEQYF.

This clonotype appeared once. J is TRBJ1-1 and V is TRBV7-6; perhaps TRBD1 as D (5 bases). The germline V gene encodes CDR1 SGHVS and CDR2 FNYEAQ. V was trimmed by 1 base and J by 1 base, leaving 13 bases between them. The CDR3 is 16 amino acids. The CDR3 DNA reads TGTGCCAGCAGCTTAGATTTCGGGGGAGGGAACACTGAAGCTTTCTTT. It is translated as CASSLDFGGGNTEAFF.

This clonotype has more than one count but fewer than ten. This may be a read error, as it is one base from a much larger clone. V usage is TRBV6-2 or TRBV6-3 and J usage is TRBJ1-6; TRBD1 aligns across 7 bases. Germline V gene lookup returns CDR1 MNHEY and CDR2 SVGEGT. This CDR3 has 15 residues. CDR3 loop: CAGSFNRGRDSPLHF. The CDR3 DNA reads as TGTGCCGGCAGTTTCAACAGGGGTAGAGATTCACCCCTCCACTTT.

The chain carries TRBV5-1 and TRBJ2-5, with D tentatively TRBD1 (5 bases). TRBJ2-7 explains the end of the DNA better; the J call may be wrong. Germline V gene lookup returns CDR1 SGHRS and CDR2 YFSETQ. The CDR3 totals 15 residues. The CDR3 bases are TGCGCCAGCTATCTAACTCCAGGGCTATCCTACGAGCAGTACTTC. It codes for CASYLTPGLSYEQYF.

The chain's CDR3 is CASSARQGRYNEQYF. CDR3 nucleotides: TGTGCCAGCAGCGCGAGACAGGGCCGCTACAATGAGCAGTACTTC. This chain uses TRBV9 with TRBJ2-5, with TRBD1 identical over 7 bases. Germline V gene sequence: CDR1 SGDLS, CDR2 YYNGEE. V was clipped by 3 bases and J by 11 bases; unmatched bases: 16. The CDR3 runs 15 residues. The variable domain in full, with the rest retrieved from reference TRBV9 and TRBJ2-5, is DSGVTQTPKHLITATGQRVTLRCSPRSGDLSVYWYQQSLDQGLQFLIQYYNGEERAKGNILERFSAQQFPDLHSELNLSSLELGDSALYFCASSARQGRYNEQYFGPGTRLLVL.

The chain joins TRBV7-9 to TRBJ2-7; either TRBD1 or TRBD2 may supply D (5 bases each). CDR3 length: 15 residues. The germline CDR1 and CDR2 sequences are SEHNR and FQNEAQ (reference sequence). With 5 bases removed from V and 2 bases from J, the gap between germline ends came to 16 bases. As DNA, the CDR3 is TGTGCCAGCAGCCCCGGGGACGCTCGAACCTACGAGCAGTACTTC. This gives the protein CASSPGDARTYEQYF.

J is TRBJ1-1 and V is TRBV27; 8 nucleotides line up with TRBD1. This CDR3 has 15 residues. Germline lookup yields CDR1 MNHEY and CDR2 SMNVEV (reference sequence). Trimming took 0 bases from V and 3 from J; bases not matched to a gene: 3. The CDR3 DNA reads as TGTGCCAGCAGTTTATCGCGGACAGGGCACACTGAAGCTTTCTTT. This translates into CASSLSRTGHTEAFF.

V usage is TRBV24-1 and J usage is TRBJ2-4; 7 positions match TRBD1. The J call is in doubt because the DNA end fits TRBJ2-5 better. Germline-derived CDR1 and CDR2 are KGHDR and SFDVKD. The CDR3 totals 16 residues. In nucleotides, the CDR3 is TGTGCCACCAGTGATTGGGGACAGATCAAGCAAGAGACCCAGTACTTC. Translating gives CATSDWGQIKQETQYF.

This clonotype showed up just a few times. The chain is built from TRBV5-1 and TRBJ1-5, with TRBD1 as a possible D gene (6 bases). The CDR3 length is 15 residues. Germline loops: CDR1 SGHRS, CDR2 YFSETQ. The V end lost 0 bases, the J end lost 3 bases, and 10 bases lay between the germline ends. The CDR3 sequence: CASSLEGGANQPQHF. The CDR3 DNA sequence: TGCGCCAGCAGCTTGGAGGGGGGGGCCAATCAGCCCCAGCATTTT.

This clonotype has a count of ten or more. This chain joins TRBV7-2 and TRBJ2-1; a weak D match, TRBD2 (6 bases). CDR1 is SGHTA, CDR2 FQGNSA, per germline. This CDR3 comprises 15 residues. The V end was cut by 0 bases, the J end by 7 bases, with 13 bases between. The chain's CDR3 is CASSLAVAEANEQFF. DNA of the CDR3: TGTGCCAGCAGCTTAGCGGTAGCGGAGGCGAATGAGCAGTTCTTC.